This record covers a single T cell receptor beta chain. Original methodology: Amplifying reference gene primers gave estimates of nucleated cell counts. Method: immunoSEQ multiplex PCR; TCRdb's copy keeps in-frame clones and lacks some. That table gives V, J and clone size, and the DNA gave D and trimming. The data hold under 250,000 clones, with around 80% observed a single time. This record belongs to a study of blood T cell repertoires in COVID-19. Study context: Both acute and convalescent COVID-19 samples were obtained from the United States, Italy and Spain. Sources were T cells, B-cell-depleted T cells, or PBMCs; the material itself was cDNA or gDNA.

Trimming took off 6 bases at V and 4 bases at J, with 13 bases between the two ends. The germline V gene has CDR1 MDHEN and CDR2 SYDVKM. The CDR3 has 14 residues. The TCR was taken from a woman between 70 and 85 years old with acute or convalescent COVID-19. The rearrangement joins TRBV28 to TRBJ1-5; possible D gene TRBD1, 5 bases. The sequencing sample was made of peripheral blood. In nucleotides, the CDR3 is TGTGCCAGCAGCCGGGGACTGTCAAATCAGCCCCAGCATTTT. It specifies CASSRGLSNQPQHF.